One T cell receptor (beta chain) is described in this entry. Its antigen remains unknown. The authors ran a second PCR of about 6 to 11 cycles using a sample-barcoded 5' primer and a J-beta primer mix. TCRdb re-derived calls from the 5' RACE reads in MiXCR, one entry per CDR3 protein. The sample shows 700,000 to 950,000 distinct CDR3 sequences, nearly 60% of them seen only once. The record originates from a study of blood T cells in healthy people across ages. Study-wide findings and caveats: There was no known CMV status for donors, so expanded clonotype changes were possibly confounded.

Donor samples were obtained from healthy Caucasian individuals from Russia, aged 6 to 90. Each donor supplied ten milliliters of peripheral blood. Germline loops: CDR1 MDHEN, CDR2 SYDVKM. This CDR3 has 13 residues. V lost 7 bases, J lost 10 bases, and 17 bases lay in between. The sequenced material came from blood. The chain has TRBV28 and TRBJ2-1, with D perhaps TRBD1 (6 bases). This receptor was identified in a man aged 25-45 years in good health. The DNA for the CDR3 is TGTGCCAGCAATGGGCAGGGGCTAGGGGAGCAGTTCTTC. It specifies CASNGQGLGEQFF.